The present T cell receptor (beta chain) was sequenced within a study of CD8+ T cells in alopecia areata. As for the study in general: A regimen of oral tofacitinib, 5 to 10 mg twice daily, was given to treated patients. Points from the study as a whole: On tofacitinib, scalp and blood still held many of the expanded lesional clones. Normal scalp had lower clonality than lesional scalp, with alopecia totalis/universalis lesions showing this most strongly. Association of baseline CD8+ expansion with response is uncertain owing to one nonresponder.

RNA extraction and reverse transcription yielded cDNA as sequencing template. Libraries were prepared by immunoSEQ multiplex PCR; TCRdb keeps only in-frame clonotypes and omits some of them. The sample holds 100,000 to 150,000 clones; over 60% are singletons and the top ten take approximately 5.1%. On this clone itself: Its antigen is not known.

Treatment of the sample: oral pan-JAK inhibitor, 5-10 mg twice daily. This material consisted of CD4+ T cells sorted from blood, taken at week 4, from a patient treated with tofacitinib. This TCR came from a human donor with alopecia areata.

CDR3 sequence (DNA): TGTGCCAGCAGCTTGGTTGCAGCGGGGGGCTCCTACAATGAGCAGTTCTTC. This encodes CASSLVAAGGSYNEQFF. The chain links TRBV5-6 to TRBJ2-1; 9 bases line up with TRBD2. Unmatched junction bases numbered 4, after V lost 0 bases and J lost 0 bases. The length of the CDR3 is 17 residues. Germline CDR1 and CDR2: SGHDT and YYEEEE.